This is a list of T cell receptor beta chains from one sample in a study of beta chain features in type 1 diabetes. Clones were sequenced by immunoSEQ multiplex PCR, and TCRdb holds only the in-frame ones, with some missing. This table has hundreds of thousands of clones, roughly 10% appearing once. The sequenced sample was naive CD4+ T cells from blood. The receptors were sampled from a man aged 30-40 years with type 1 diabetes. The CDR3 runs from the conserved cysteine through the conserved F or W. The D gene is left open where the match is weak. Expanded clones are given a class, and other clones once, few, many or no size at all.

>.|TRBV4-3|.|TRBJ2-4
CASSQGTTEWNIQYF
TGCGCCAGCAGCCAAGGGACGACAGAGTGGAACATTCAGTACTTC
>.|TRBV7-2|TRBD1|TRBJ1-2
CASSVQGSYGYTF
TGTGCCAGCAGCGTACAGGGGAGCTATGGCTACACCTTC
>.|TRBV5-1|TRBD1|TRBJ2-7
CASSNRDRGTYEQYF
TGCGCCAGCAGCAACCGGGACAGGGGGACCTACGAGCAGTACTTC
>.|TRBV7-9|TRBD1|TRBJ1-1
CASSPQGGNTEAFF
TGTGCCAGCAGCCCCCAGGGGGGGAACACTGAAGCTTTCTTT
>.|TRBV7-3|TRBD2|TRBJ2-3
CASSPGLAGSTDTQYF
TGTGCCAGCAGCCCCGGGCTAGCGGGGAGCACAGATACGCAGTATTTT
>once|TRBV7-9|.|TRBJ2-7
CASSFASYEQYF
TGTGCCAGCAGCTTTGCGAGCTACGAGCAGTACTTC
>few|TRBV9|TRBD2|TRBJ2-5
CASSLPSGLAETQYF
TGTGCCAGCAGCCTACCTTCGGGACTAGCGGAGACCCAGTACTTC
>few|TRBV30|.|TRBJ1-2
CAWLGGDGYTF
TGTGCCTGGCTTGGGGGCGATGGCTACACCTTC
>.|TRBV9|TRBD1|TRBJ1-2
CASSVGAGGGYGYTF
TGTGCCAGCAGCGTAGGGGCAGGGGGCGGGTATGGCTACACCTTC
>.|TRBV18|TRBD1|TRBJ2-3
CASSPPGQPSTDTQYF
TGTGCCAGCTCACCACCGGGACAGCCTAGCACAGATACGCAGTATTTT